The 27 T cell receptor beta chains listed next were all sequenced from one sample in a study of blood T cell repertoires in COVID-19. Sequencing was performed with immunoSEQ multiplex PCR; in TCRdb, only in-frame clones are kept and a portion is missing. The sample holds just over 650,000 clones, 85% to 90% seen once. The material sequenced was peripheral blood. These receptors came from a woman younger than 35 with acute or convalescent COVID-19.

The chain has TRBV4-2 and TRBJ2-7; TRBD2 might be the D (6 bases). Germline V CDR1 and CDR2: LGHNA, YNFKEQ. Between the trimmed V and J ends, which lost 1 base and 3 bases, there was a span of 19 bases. CDR3 length: 17 residues. CDR3 in DNA: TGTGCCAGCAGCCAAGGAGCCGGTGCGGGGAGTTTCTACGAGCAGTACTTC. It is translated as CASSQGAGAGSFYEQYF.

The chain recombines TRBV27 with TRBJ2-7, with 12 nucleotides matching TRBD1. There are 15 residues in the CDR3. J lost 4 bases, V lost 5 bases, and 6 bases had no gene match. CDR1 is MNHEY, CDR2 SMNVEV, per germline (reference sequence). The CDR3 nucleotides are TGTGCCAGCAGTCCCGGGACAGGGGGCAAATACGAGCAGTACTTC. Translation gives CASSPGTGGKYEQYF.

The chain employs TRBV30 and TRBJ1-1; 7 bases align to TRBD1. V trimming: 4 bases; J trimming: 1 base; junction bases outside the gene matches: 3. The CDR3 runs 13 residues. Germline lookup yields CDR1 GTSNPN and CDR2 SVGIG (reference sequence). DNA for the CDR3: TGTGCCTGGACCAGACAGGGGAACACTGAAGCTTTCTTT. It is translated as CAWTRQGNTEAFF.

The genes are TRBV10-3 and TRBJ1-1; D uncertain. Germline CDR1 and CDR2: ENHRY and SYGVKD. With 0 bases removed from V and 3 bases from J, the gap between germline ends came to 14 bases. The CDR3 contains 16 residues. CDR3 nucleotide sequence: TGTGCCATCAGTGAGTCGCCCGGGGATGATGACACTGAAGCTTTCTTT. This sequence encodes CAISESPGDDDTEAFF.

The chain uses TRBV18 and TRBJ1-4; 8 bases match TRBD1. This CDR3 has 19 residues. The germline gives CDR1 KGHSH, CDR2 LQKENI. V lost 3 bases to trimming and J lost 0 bases; unmatched junction nucleotides: 12. The CDR3 DNA is TGTGCCAGCTCACCGGCCGGACAGGGCCGATTGTCAACTAATGAAAAACTGTTTTTT. It codes for CASSPAGQGRLSTNEKLFF.

V is TRBV19 and J is TRBJ1-5, with D possibly TRBD1 on 5 matching bases. The CDR3 consists of 13 residues. V was shortened by 6 bases and J by 11 bases, with 17 bases between the two germline ends. CDR1 and CDR2 from the germline V gene are LNHDA and SQIVND (reference sequence). The CDR3 reads CASSPEGTSAQHF. CDR3 nucleotide sequence: TGTGCCAGTAGCCCAGAGGGGACTTCAGCCCAGCATTTT.

The chain is built from TRBV21-1 and TRBJ2-2; no DNA check was done on the table's D call, TRBD2. TRBV21-1 is a known pseudogene. The CDR3 covers 13 residues. The DNA for the CDR3 is TGTGCCAGCTGGGGGGTAAACACCGGGGAGCTGTTTTTT. Translated, it gives CASWGVNTGELFF.

The CDR3 DNA sequence: TGTGCCAGCAGCTTAGAGGGTTCCGACTATGGCTACACCTTC. Translated: CASSLEGSDYGYTF. This sequence joins TRBV7-3 and TRBJ1-2; D is ambiguous. V was pared by 2 bases and J by 3 bases, with 10 bases between. The CDR3 covers 14 residues. Germline values: CDR1 SGHTA, CDR2 FQGTGA. Complete variable domain (other parts from reference TRBV7-3 and TRBJ1-2): GAGVSQTPSNKVTEKGKYVELRCDPISGHTALYWYRQSLGQGPEFLIYFQGTGAADDSGLPNDRFFAVRPEGSVSTLKIQRTERGDSAVYLCASSLEGSDYGYTFGSGTRLTVV.

V is TRBV2 and J is TRBJ2-5; perhaps TRBD2 as D (6 bases). Germline values: CDR1 SNHLY, CDR2 FYNNEI. The germline V and J ends were trimmed by 7 bases and 3 bases, with 12 bases remaining between them. The CDR3 has 13 amino acids. The CDR3 loop is CASKTGVEETQYF. The CDR3 coding sequence is TGTGCCAGCAAAACGGGGGTCGAAGAGACCCAGTACTTC.

The V gene is TRBV5-4, the J gene TRBJ1-1, with 8 bases fitting TRBD1. V was clipped by 3 bases and J by 3 bases; unmatched bases: 10. There are 16 residues in the CDR3. Germline V gene sequence: CDR1 SGHNT, CDR2 YYREEE (reference sequence). CDR3 nucleotide sequence: TGTGCCAGCAGCTGGCCAGACAGGGGATTGGACACTGAAGCTTTCTTT. It specifies CASSWPDRGLDTEAFF.

Only one count was recorded for this clone. V gene TRBV6-5 combines with J gene TRBJ1-6; 7 positions match TRBD1. CDR1 MNHEY and CDR2 SVGAGI come from the germline V gene. This CDR3 region has 14 residues. With V trimmed by 2 bases and J by 14 bases, 9 bases remained unmatched. The CDR3 region has the DNA TGTGCCAGCAGTTACGGGACAGAAACCCTCACCCTCCACTTT. Protein product: CASSYGTETLTLHF.

Turning to this clone: Other DNA sequences in the sample encode the same CDR3. This chain links TRBV7-3 with TRBJ2-2, with 11 bases that match TRBD2. V shed 5 bases and J 2 bases; nucleotides not matched to a gene: 4. Germline V gene sequence: CDR1 SGHTA, CDR2 FQGTGA. CDR3 length: 16 amino acids. The CDR3 loop is CASSLTSGANTGELFF. In DNA, the CDR3 is TGTGCCAGCAGCCTGACTAGCGGGGCCAACACCGGGGAGCTGTTTTTT.

This clone was detected only once. The V and J genes are TRBV6-5 and TRBJ1-2; TRBD1 is a possible D gene (5 bases). Trimming left V 7 bases short and J 4 bases short, with 10 bases between. Germline CDR1 reads MNHEY; CDR2 reads SVGAGI. This CDR3 is 12 amino acids long. DNA for the CDR3: TGTGCCAGCAATCCAGGGTCCTATGGCTACACCTTC. Translation: CASNPGSYGYTF.

V is TRBV5-6 and J is TRBJ1-2; D is possibly TRBD1 (6 bases). CDR1 and CDR2 from the germline V gene are SGHDT and YYEEEE. The CDR3 has 14 amino acids. The V end was cut by 2 bases, the J end by 7 bases, with 15 bases between. CDR3 coding DNA: TGTGCCAGCAGCTTACCAGACAGGTATCGTGGCTACACCTTC. Protein product: CASSLPDRYRGYTF.

V and J are TRBV6-6 and TRBJ1-1; 7 nucleotides agree with TRBD1. V gave up 4 bases and J gave up 3 bases; unmatched junction bases: 8. CDR3 size: 15 residues. Per the germline V gene, CDR1 is MNHNY and CDR2 is SVGAGI (reference sequence). The CDR3 region is CASSSSTTGDTEAFF. The CDR3 DNA is TGTGCCAGCAGTTCTTCCACAACAGGGGACACTGAAGCTTTCTTT.

In its sample, this clone was seen a few times. This chain connects TRBV5-1 to TRBJ1-6, with D maybe TRBD1 (5 bases). The CDR3 is made up of 16 amino acids. Germline CDR1 reads SGHRS; CDR2 reads YFSETQ. V lost 0 bases and J lost 1, with 8 bases in between. The CDR3 loop reads CASSLERQSYNSPLHF. The CDR3 bases are TGCGCCAGCAGCTTGGAGCGACAGTCCTATAATTCACCCCTCCACTTT.

The chain links TRBV7-3 to TRBJ2-1; TRBD2 matches 13 bases. This CDR3 contains 14 residues. Germline lookup yields CDR1 SGHTA and CDR2 FQGTGA. Trimming at V came to 5 bases and at J to 9 bases, leaving 4 bases not matched to a gene. CDR3 amino acids: CASSPGTSGAEQFF. CDR3 in DNA: TGTGCCAGCAGCCCAGGGACTAGCGGGGCTGAGCAGTTCTTC.

The rearrangement links TRBV2 to TRBJ1-2; the D gene is possibly TRBD1 (6 bases). The V gene lost 1 base and the J gene lost 4 bases, with 13 bases spanning the gap. The CDR3 length is 15 residues. Germline CDR1 reads SNHLY; CDR2 reads FYNNEI. DNA of the CDR3: TGTGCCAGCAGTGAAGGGGGCGGGGGCGGCTATGGCTACACCTTC. It encodes CASSEGGGGGYGYTF.

The chain uses TRBV15 and TRBJ1-4; D possibly corresponds to TRBD1 (6 bases). The CDR3 length is 14 residues. V lost 6 bases and J lost 3, with 11 bases in between. CDR1 and CDR2 from the germline V gene are LNHNV and YYDKDF (reference sequence). CDR3 nucleotides: TGTGCCACCAGAGAGGGGGGGCCTAATGAAAAACTGTTTTTT. Its protein is CATREGGPNEKLFF.

This chain uses TRBV6-5 with TRBJ2-2, with D unclear. V was trimmed by 6 bases and J by 5 bases, leaving 16 bases between them. Germline V gene sequence: CDR1 MNHEY, CDR2 SVGAGI. This CDR3 has 15 residues. The CDR3 spells CASRLTLTETGELFF. The CDR3 region has the DNA TGTGCCAGCAGACTTACTCTAACAGAGACCGGGGAGCTGTTTTTT.

This clone showed up just once. The gene calls are TRBV6-2 or TRBV6-3 and TRBJ2-1; TRBD2 might be the D (5 bases). CDR3 size: 16 residues. Germline V gene data show CDR1 as MNHEY and CDR2 as SVGEGT. The germline V and J ends were trimmed by 5 bases and 6 bases, with 20 bases remaining between them. The CDR3 DNA reads TGTGCCAGCAGTACAGAGGGTTGGGCCCCTACCAATGAGCAGTTCTTC. This gives the protein CASSTEGWAPTNEQFF.

The J gene is TRBJ2-1, the V gene TRBV6-2 or TRBV6-3; TRBD2 might be the D (5 bases). Deletions cut 2 bases from V and 2 bases from J, with 16 bases between. CDR1 MNHEY and CDR2 SVGEGT come from the germline V gene. The CDR3 contains 17 residues. The CDR3 nucleotides read TGTGCCAGCAGTTACGTTTTCTCGGGGTCGCCCTACAATGAGCAGTTCTTC. It is translated as CASSYVFSGSPYNEQFF.

The chain uses TRBV12-3 or TRBV12-4 and TRBJ1-2, with a possible D match to TRBD1 (5 bases). This CDR3 is 13 amino acids long. V gave up 8 bases and J gave up 4 bases, with 14 bases separating them. The CDR3: CASGTGEGYGYTF. Written as DNA, the CDR3 is TGTGCCAGCGGGACTGGAGAGGGCTATGGCTACACCTTC.

V and J are TRBV14 and TRBJ2-7; 8 bases fit TRBD1. This CDR3 spans 15 amino acids. The junction had 6 bases not matched to a gene; V was cut back by 1 base and J by 4 bases. CDR1 and CDR2 from the germline V gene are SGHDN and FVKESK. The CDR3 spells CASSQVPRGQYEQYF. The CDR3 DNA follows: TGTGCCAGCAGCCAAGTTCCCAGGGGGCAATACGAGCAGTACTTC.

The chain carries TRBV21-1 and TRBJ1-1. TRBV21-1 is noted as a pseudogene. This CDR3 comprises 17 residues. CDR3 sequence reads: CASSKVGGTPDTGMAFF. The CDR3 DNA reads as TGTGCCAGCAGCAAAGTCGGAGGAACCCCGGATACTGGTATGGCTTTCTTT.

This chain connects TRBV5-5 to TRBJ2-7; TRBD1 matches 7 bases. Germline CDR1 SGHKS, CDR2 YYEKEE (reference sequence). This CDR3 contains 17 residues. The junction had 22 bases not matched to a gene; V was cut back by 7 bases and J by 6 bases. Here the CDR3 reads CASSVGTVVIRSSEQYF. As DNA, the CDR3 is TGTGCCAGCTCGGTCGGGACAGTTGTAATTCGATCATCCGAGCAGTACTTC.

This clone was seen once. The V call is TRBV3-1 (or the pseudogene TRBV3-2), the J call TRBJ2-3, with D perhaps matching TRBD1 (6 bases). CDR1 and CDR2 from the germline V gene are LGHDT and YNNKEL (reference sequence). V lost 4 bases and J lost 4, with 15 bases in between. The CDR3 contains 15 residues. DNA for the CDR3: TGTGCCAGCAGCCTACAGGGAACTCGGGCAGATACGCAGTATTTT. This encodes CASSLQGTRADTQYF.